Shown below are 22 T cell receptor beta chains from a single sample sequenced in a study of T cell responses to AZD1222 COVID-19 vaccine. Sequencing was performed with immunoSEQ multiplex PCR; in TCRdb, only in-frame clones are kept and a portion is missing. Of about 76,000 clones listed, about 83% are singletons. Sequenced material: peripheral blood, taken 28 days after the second dose of the MenACWY control vaccine. Receptor source: an adult who received the MenACWY meningococcal vaccine as a control.

The J gene is TRBJ2-7, the V gene TRBV6-5, with 11 bases lining up with TRBD1. Trimming cost V 0 bases and J 7 bases; bases outside gene matches: 5. CDR1 and CDR2 from the germline V gene are MNHEY and SVGAGI. The CDR3 runs 15 residues. The CDR3 loop is CASSYSGQGAREQYF. The CDR3, as DNA: TGTGCCAGCAGTTACTCCGGACAGGGGGCGAGGGAGCAGTACTTC.

J is TRBJ1-5 and V is TRBV7-9; D gene uncertain. CDR1 is SEHNR and CDR2 is FQNEAQ in the germline V gene (reference sequence). Between the trimmed V and J ends, which lost 2 bases and 3 bases, there was a span of 2 bases. This CDR3 region has 12 residues. The CDR3 sequence: CASSLSNQPQHF. Written as DNA, the CDR3 is TGTGCCAGCAGCTTATCCAATCAGCCCCAGCATTTT.

The chain links TRBV30 to TRBJ1-1; D unclear. Deletions cut 5 bases from V and 1 base from J, with 11 bases between. The CDR3 consists of 13 residues. Per germline, CDR1 GTSNPN and CDR2 SVGIG (reference sequence). The CDR3 region is CAWLGRRNTEAFF. CDR3 coding DNA: TGTGCCTGGCTCGGCAGGAGGAACACTGAAGCTTTCTTT.

The J gene is TRBJ1-1, the V gene TRBV30; D might be TRBD1 (5 bases). Germline V gene data show CDR1 as GTSNPN and CDR2 as SVGIG (reference sequence). This CDR3 has 14 amino acids. The V gene lost 5 bases and the J gene lost 1 base, with 14 bases spanning the gap. CDR3 DNA: TGTGCCTGGTGTACCGGGACGGCGAACACTGAAGCTTTCTTT. This codes for CAWCTGTANTEAFF. The full variable domain, rest sourced from reference TRBV30 and TRBJ1-1, is SQTIHQWPATLVQPVGSPLSLECTVEGTSNPNLYWYRQAAGRGLQLLFYSVGIGQISSEVPQNLSASRPQDRQFILSSKKLLLSDSGFYLCAWCTGTANTEAFFGQGTRLTVV.

V usage is TRBV7-6 and J usage is TRBJ1-3; D might be TRBD1 (6 bases). Germline loops: CDR1 SGHVS, CDR2 FNYEAQ. The V end lost 0 bases, the J end lost 4 bases, and 13 bases lay between the germline ends. The CDR3 covers 16 residues. The CDR3 is CASSLAGGPSGNTIYF. The CDR3 DNA is TGTGCCAGCAGCTTAGCCGGGGGCCCCTCAGGAAACACCATATATTTT.

The chain couples TRBV11-2 to TRBJ2-3; D possibly corresponds to TRBD1 (6 bases). The CDR3 sequence is 15 residues long. V lost 3 bases, J lost 0 bases, and 10 bases lay in between. Germline V gene lookup returns CDR1 SGHAT and CDR2 FQNNGV. Here the CDR3 DNA reads TGTGCCAGCAGCTTGAGCGACAGGAGCACAGATACGCAGTATTTT. Its protein product is CASSLSDRSTDTQYF.

The chain links TRBV18 to TRBJ2-5; D remains ambiguous. Trimming stripped 0 bases from V and 4 bases from J, with 9 bases between. Germline V gene data show CDR1 as KGHSH and CDR2 as LQKENI. The CDR3 runs to 14 residues. As DNA, the CDR3 is TGTGCCAGCTCACCACCGGGGTTGGGAGAGACCCAGTACTTC. Amino acids: CASSPPGLGETQYF. Full variable domain (rest looked up from reference TRBV18 and TRBJ2-5): NAGVMQNPRHLVRRRGQEARLRCSPMKGHSHVYWYRQLPEEGLKFMVYLQKENIIDESGMPKERFSAEFPKEGPSILRIQQVVRGDSAAYFCASSPPGLGETQYFGPGTRLLVL.

This rearrangement joins TRBV6-6 to TRBJ1-1; TRBD1 agrees at 9 bases. Germline CDR1 reads MNHNY; CDR2 reads SVGAGI (reference sequence). This CDR3 comprises 13 residues. V trimming: 5 bases; J trimming: 11 bases; junction bases outside the gene matches: 9. CDR3 coding DNA: TGTGCCAGCAGTACCCAACAGGGGGCGGTGGCTTTCTTT. Protein sequence: CASSTQQGAVAFF.

The chain has TRBV19 and TRBJ1-2, with D maybe TRBD1 (5 bases). The V gene lost 6 bases and the J gene lost 4 bases, with 18 bases spanning the gap. Germline V gene data show CDR1 as LNHDA and CDR2 as SQIVND (reference sequence). CDR3 length: 15 amino acids. Written as DNA, the CDR3 is TGTGCCAGTAGCGACAGAACCCTCGCGGGCTATGGCTACACCTTC. Protein sequence: CASSDRTLAGYGYTF.

This rearrangement joins TRBV9 to TRBJ1-4; D remains unclear. The CDR3 runs to 12 residues. Trimming took off 3 bases at V and 4 bases at J, with 4 bases between the two ends. CDR1 SGDLS and CDR2 YYNGEE come from the germline V gene. The CDR3 is CASSGINEKLFF. CDR3 in DNA: TGTGCCAGCAGCGGCATTAATGAAAAACTGTTTTTT.

V is TRBV30 and J is TRBJ1-1, with TRBD1 identical over 8 bases. After removal of 3 bases from V and 1 base from J, the junction contained 10 bases not matched to a gene. The CDR3 length is 16 residues. The germline V gene encodes CDR1 GTSNPN and CDR2 SVGIG (reference sequence). The CDR3: CAWRKFRTGRNTEAFF. Written as DNA, the CDR3 is TGTGCCTGGAGGAAATTCCGGACAGGGAGGAACACTGAAGCTTTCTTT.

The gene calls are TRBV7-2 and TRBJ1-2, with D possibly TRBD1 on 6 matching bases. This CDR3 is built from 17 residues. V lost 7 bases and J lost 2, with 23 bases in between. Germline CDR1 SGHTA, CDR2 FQGNSA. CDR3: CASNQPGHPVFNYGYTF. In nucleotides, the CDR3 is TGTGCCAGCAATCAACCGGGACACCCCGTATTCAACTATGGCTACACCTTC.

This chain uses TRBV3-1 (or the pseudogene TRBV3-2) with TRBJ1-1; the D is unclear. V was pared by 0 bases and J by 1 base, with 12 bases between. This CDR3 spans 16 amino acids. Germline loops: CDR1 LGHDT, CDR2 YNNKEL (reference sequence). CDR3 in DNA: TGTGCCAGCAGCCAAGATCGCGCAGCAGGGAACACTGAAGCTTTCTTT. Protein: CASSQDRAAGNTEAFF.

This clone was seen only a few times. The chain combines TRBV6-1 with TRBJ1-1, with unresolved D. V lost 1 base and J lost 0, with 12 bases in between. Germline-derived CDR1 and CDR2 are MNHNS and SASEGT. CDR3 length equals 16 residues. For the CDR3, the DNA is TGTGCCAGCAGTGAAGGTTGGGTGAGAATGAACACTGAAGCTTTCTTT. Residues: CASSEGWVRMNTEAFF.

The gene calls are TRBV5-4 and TRBJ1-2; D uncertain. The CDR3 length is 14 residues. V gave up 4 bases and J gave up 2 bases, with 12 bases separating them. Per the germline V gene, CDR1 is SGHNT and CDR2 is YYREEE (reference sequence). The CDR3, as DNA: TGTGCCAGCAGCCGAGAGGTATCAAACTATGGCTACACCTTC. Translation gives CASSREVSNYGYTF.

The V call is TRBV5-1, the J call TRBJ1-2; 8 bases are a match to TRBD1. Trimming at V came to 4 bases and at J to 10 bases, leaving 6 bases not matched to a gene. The CDR3 runs 12 residues. Germline CDR1 reads SGHRS; CDR2 reads YFSETQ. In nucleotides, the CDR3 is TGCGCCAGCAGCCCGGACAGGGTAGCCTACACCTTC. It yields the protein CASSPDRVAYTF.

This clone came up a few times. This rearrangement joins TRBV3-1 (or the pseudogene TRBV3-2) to TRBJ2-3; TRBD2 is a possible D gene (6 bases). CDR1 is LGHDT, CDR2 YNNKEL, per germline (reference sequence). V was pared by 3 bases and J by 4 bases, with 11 bases between. The CDR3 loop spans 14 amino acids. The CDR3 protein is CASSHSGSADTQYF. The CDR3 DNA reads TGTGCCAGCAGCCATTCCGGGAGCGCAGATACGCAGTATTTT.

The CDR3 reads CASSTTHGYGYTF. In nucleotides, the CDR3 is TGTGCCAGTAGTACGACCCATGGCTATGGCTACACCTTC. The rearrangement joins TRBV19 to TRBJ1-2; D uncertain. Germline V gives CDR1 LNHDA, CDR2 SQIVND (reference sequence). The CDR3 runs 13 residues. Trimming left V 4 bases short and J 4 bases short, with 10 bases between.

This chain links TRBV6-1 with TRBJ1-6; D call uncertain. In germline, CDR1 is MNHNS, CDR2 SASEGT. This CDR3 has 14 residues. V was shortened by 3 bases and J by 9 bases, with 12 bases between the two germline ends. The CDR3 DNA sequence: TGTGCCAGCAGTGAGATGTTCGGTGGTTCACCCCTCCACTTT. Amino acids: CASSEMFGGSPLHF.

The rearrangement links TRBV6-5 to TRBJ1-1; D is unclear. V lost 6 bases to trimming and J lost 1 base, with 9 bases between them. Germline lookup yields CDR1 MNHEY and CDR2 SVGAGI. The CDR3 has 13 amino acids. The CDR3 DNA follows: TGTGCCAGCAGGCGTGTAGAGAACACTGAAGCTTTCTTT. Translating it yields CASRRVENTEAFF.

This clone has only a few counts. The chain carries TRBV13 and TRBJ2-2; a possible D gene is TRBD2 (6 bases). Germline lookup yields CDR1 PRHDT and CDR2 FYEKMQ (reference sequence). This CDR3 is built from 14 residues. Trimming cost V 0 bases and J 6 bases, with 8 bases left between them. CDR3 region: CASSLGIAAGELFF. The CDR3 bases are TGTGCCAGCAGCTTAGGTATAGCGGCCGGGGAGCTGTTTTTT.

This clone was observed a few times. This chain connects TRBV6-5 to TRBJ2-1, with TRBD1 matching 9 bases. Per germline, CDR1 MNHEY and CDR2 SVGAGI. CDR3 length: 15 amino acids. V shed 3 bases and J 8 bases; nucleotides not matched to a gene: 8. The CDR3 reads CASSYNRDRVHEQFF. In DNA, the CDR3 is TGTGCCAGCAGTTATAACCGGGACAGGGTACATGAGCAGTTCTTC.